The clone carrying this T cell receptor beta chain appeared a few times. No antigen is known for it. The sample is drawn from a study of CD8+ T cells in alopecia areata. Points from the study as a whole: It was lesional scalp, especially alopecia totalis/universalis, that showed higher clonality than normal scalp.

Once RNA had been extracted, it was reverse transcribed into cDNA to act as the sequencing template. Libraries were prepared by immunoSEQ multiplex PCR; TCRdb keeps only in-frame clonotypes and omits some of them. The sample has more than 110,000 clones; around 50% are singletons. Germline CDR1 reads MNHEY; CDR2 reads SVGAGI. This CDR3 is 15 amino acids long. V lost 5 bases to trimming and J lost 8 bases; unmatched junction nucleotides: 8. This receptor was taken from a human donor with alopecia areata. Sequenced here: CD4+ T cells sorted from blood, sampled at week 0. V is TRBV6-5 and J is TRBJ2-4; 11 nucleotides match TRBD1. The CDR3 loop reads CASSGQGARSDIQYF. As DNA, the CDR3 is TGTGCCAGCAGTGGACAGGGGGCGCGTTCGGACATTCAGTACTTC.